Presented here are 17 T cell receptor beta chains from one specimen sequenced in a study of blood T cell repertoires in COVID-19. TCRdb keeps only in-frame clones here, not all; method: immunoSEQ multiplex PCR. The sample has a few hundred thousand clones; around 86% are singletons. Sequencing input: peripheral blood. The receptors originated from a woman aged 40 to 50 who had recovered from COVID-19.

V and J are TRBV6-5 and TRBJ1-1; 7 bases are a match to TRBD1. V lost 10 bases, J lost 0 bases, and 8 bases stayed unmatched. Germline V CDR1 and CDR2: MNHEY, SVGAGI. The CDR3 covers 14 residues. For the CDR3, the DNA is TGTGCCACCTGTCCGACAGGGATGAACACTGAAGCTTTCTTT. It specifies CATCPTGMNTEAFF.

The chain joins TRBV28 to TRBJ1-3, with 12 bases identical to TRBD1. J lost 1 base, V lost 5 bases, and 6 bases had no gene match. From germline, CDR1 is MDHEN and CDR2 SYDVKM. The CDR3 has 17 residues. The CDR3 sequence: CASSPGQGAPSGNTIYF. The CDR3 DNA reads as TGTGCCAGCAGTCCGGGACAGGGGGCGCCGTCTGGAAACACCATATATTTT.

This clone was seen a single time. CDR3 region: CASSSATENTGELFF. The DNA of the CDR3 is TGTGCCAGCAGTTCGGCCACAGAGAACACCGGGGAGCTGTTTTTT. This chain uses TRBV6-5 with TRBJ2-2; the D is unclear. CDR3 length: 15 amino acids. The germline V gene encodes CDR1 MNHEY and CDR2 SVGAGI. V lost 4 bases and J lost 1, with 10 bases in between.

This chain connects TRBV10-3 to TRBJ2-3, with TRBD1 matching over 8 bases. From germline, CDR1 is ENHRY and CDR2 SYGVKD. With 6 bases clipped from V and 5 bases from J, the junction kept 7 bases outside the gene matches. This CDR3 region has 14 residues. CDR3 loop: CAISPTGGKDTQYF. CDR3 nucleotides: TGTGCCATCAGCCCCACAGGGGGAAAAGATACGCAGTATTTT.

The chain joins TRBV6-5 to TRBJ2-1; 7 nucleotides line up with TRBD1. The V segment lost 8 bases and the J segment 2 bases; nucleotides outside the gene matches: 3. Germline CDR1 and CDR2: MNHEY and SVGAGI. There are 13 residues in the CDR3. The CDR3: CASLGTAYNEQFF. The CDR3 DNA is TGTGCCAGCCTCGGGACAGCCTACAATGAGCAGTTCTTC.

The sample holds one count of this clone. The CDR3 sequence is CASSGTSGRGEQFF. CDR3 sequence (DNA): TGTGCCAGTAGTGGGACTAGCGGGAGGGGCGAGCAGTTCTTC. The V gene is TRBV19, the J gene TRBJ2-1; 16 bases map to TRBD2. The CDR3 totals 14 residues. Germline CDR1 is LNHDA and CDR2 is SQIVND (reference sequence). The V segment lost 5 bases and the J segment 10 bases; nucleotides outside the gene matches: 2. Complete variable domain (other parts from reference TRBV19 and TRBJ2-1): DGGITQSPKYLFRKEGQNVTLSCEQNLNHDAMYWYRQDPGQGLRLIYYSQIVNDFQKGDIAEGYSVSREKKESFPLTVTSAQKNPTAFYLCASSGTSGRGEQFFGPGTRLTVL.

The chain joins TRBV5-6 to TRBJ2-7, with 7 bases fitting TRBD2. Germline V lookup: CDR1 SGHDT, CDR2 YYEEEE. The junction had 18 bases not matched to a gene; V was cut back by 4 bases and J by 2 bases. This CDR3 is built from 18 residues. The DNA for the CDR3 is TGTGCCAGCAGCCCCACGAGACCCTGGGGCGGGGGAGCCTACGAGCAGTACTTC. Protein product: CASSPTRPWGGGAYEQYF.

This chain links TRBV2 with TRBJ2-2, with 8 positions matching TRBD1. This CDR3 has 17 amino acids. V shed 6 bases, J shed 4 bases, and the junction held 13 bases outside the gene matches. In germline, CDR1 is SNHLY, CDR2 FYNNEI. The CDR3 loop is CASRVPPGGVSTGELFF. The CDR3 DNA follows: TGTGCCAGCAGGGTTCCTCCAGGGGGCGTTAGCACCGGGGAGCTGTTTTTT.

V is TRBV11-2 and J is TRBJ1-6, with TRBD1 matching 7 bases. The germline V gene has CDR1 SGHAT and CDR2 FQNNGV. V shed 5 bases and J 6 bases; nucleotides not matched to a gene: 10. The CDR3 covers 16 residues. The CDR3 reads CASSPRTTGSNSPLHF. In DNA, the CDR3 is TGTGCCAGCAGCCCAAGAACGACAGGGAGTAATTCACCCCTCCACTTT.

This clone came up a few times. The chain uses TRBV3-1 (or the pseudogene TRBV3-2) and TRBJ2-2, with D perhaps matching TRBD1 (8 bases). The germline V gene has CDR1 LGHDT and CDR2 YNNKEL (reference sequence). V lost 7 bases and J 5 bases, leaving 14 bases between the germline ends. This CDR3 contains 14 residues. The chain's CDR3 is CASNPQGGTGELFF. In DNA, the CDR3 is TGTGCCAGCAACCCACAGGGGGGGACCGGGGAGCTGTTTTTT.

This rearrangement joins TRBV29-1 to TRBJ1-5; 8 nucleotides agree with TRBD1. CDR1 and CDR2 (germline): SQVTM, ANQGSEA. CDR3 size: 14 residues. V lost 5 bases and J lost 6; bases outside the gene matches: 9. CDR3 protein: CSVKDRDEGQPQHF. In DNA, the CDR3 is TGCAGCGTTAAGGACAGGGATGAAGGTCAGCCCCAGCATTTT.

The chain joins TRBV12-5 to TRBJ2-7; a weak D match, TRBD2 (6 bases). This CDR3 is 13 amino acids long. V was clipped by 0 bases and J by 6 bases, with 9 bases between them. Germline assignment: CDR1 LGHNT and CDR2 FRNRAP. The chain's CDR3 is CASGLVGGTEQYF. For the CDR3, the DNA is TGTGCTAGTGGTTTGGTTGGGGGGACCGAGCAGTACTTC. The full variable domain, its missing parts supplied by reference TRBV12-5 and TRBJ2-7, is DARVTQTPRHKVTEMGQEVTMRCQPILGHNTVFWYRQTMMQGLELLAYFRNRAPLDDSGMPKDRFSAEMPDATLATLKIQPSEPRDSAVYFCASGLVGGTEQYFGPGTRLTVT.

This clone appeared once. The genes are TRBV7-9 and TRBJ1-3, with 9 bases fitting TRBD1. The CDR3 contains 16 residues. The germline V gene encodes CDR1 SEHNR and CDR2 FQNEAQ (reference sequence). V lost 5 bases, J lost 3 bases, and 8 bases stayed unmatched. CDR3 loop: CASSPAGQGYGNTIYF. CDR3 coding DNA: TGTGCCAGCAGCCCGGCCGGACAGGGGTATGGAAACACCATATATTTT.

In this sample, this clone turned up a few times. The chain combines TRBV19 with TRBJ2-7; 7 nucleotides line up with TRBD2. The V and J ends lost 4 bases and 0 bases, in that order; junction bases with no gene match: 6. Looked up from germline, CDR1 is LNHDA and CDR2 is SQIVND (reference sequence). The CDR3 contains 15 residues. The CDR3: CASSTSGTTSYEQYF. In DNA form, the CDR3 reads TGTGCCAGTAGTACCTCCGGGACTACCTCCTACGAGCAGTACTTC.

The rearrangement links TRBV10-3 to TRBJ1-5; D perhaps matches TRBD1 (5 bases). The length of the CDR3 is 13 residues. Trimming stripped 10 bases from V and 9 bases from J, with 19 bases between. Germline assignment: CDR1 ENHRY and CDR2 SYGVKD. DNA of the CDR3: TGTGCCAGCCTGGGGGGTGTTGGGGCGCCCCAGCATTTT. It codes for CASLGGVGAPQHF.

This clone was detected only once. V is TRBV24-1 and J is TRBJ1-2, with 10 bases aligning to TRBD1. V lost 2 bases, J lost 8 bases, and 4 bases stayed unmatched. Looked up from germline, CDR1 is KGHDR and CDR2 is SFDVKD. The CDR3 is 14 amino acids. The CDR3 DNA follows: TGTGCCACCAGTGATTGGACAGGGGGAGACGGCTACACCTTC. Its protein product is CATSDWTGGDGYTF.

The rearrangement joins TRBV24-1 to TRBJ2-4; TRBD1 aligns across 9 bases. Germline values: CDR1 KGHDR, CDR2 SFDVKD. With V trimmed by 4 bases and J by 3 bases, 3 bases remained unmatched. The CDR3 runs 15 residues. The CDR3, as DNA: TGTGCCACCAGTGAACCGGACAGGGGCAAAAACATTCAGTACTTC. It encodes CATSEPDRGKNIQYF.